The following is a T cell receptor (beta chain) sequence with its context. This entry comes from a study of blood T cell repertoires in COVID-19. Study as a whole: Acute-phase and convalescent COVID-19 samples originated in the United States, Italy and Spain.

Per the study methods: Reference gene primer amplification yielded estimated nucleated cell counts. The repertoire was sequenced with immunoSEQ multiplex PCR; TCRdb's copy has only in-frame clones and lacks some. The DNA gave D and trimming, while V, J and clone size come from that table. The sample holds about 310,000 clones, around 91% seen once. Cohort 3 donors were reported recovered after two negative PCRs, clearance, or symptom resolution. The sequence came from a woman between 35 and 50 years old who had recovered from COVID-19. The sample taken for sequencing was PBMCs or T cells enriched from blood (not recorded which).

The DNA of the CDR3 is TGTGCCAGCAGCGTAGCAGGGAGCACAGATACGCAGTATTTT. It yields the protein CASSVAGSTDTQYF. J is TRBJ2-3 and V is TRBV9, with D tentatively TRBD1 (5 bases). The V gene's germline CDR1 is SGDLS and CDR2 YYNGEE. The CDR3 runs to 14 residues. Trimming removed 0 bases at V and 0 bases at J, with 5 bases between.